This T cell receptor (beta chain) was identified during a study of blood T cell repertoires in COVID-19 (dated by TCRdb to 2020 to 2022). About the full investigation: Collaborator samples came from the United States, Italy and Spain and covered acute and convalescent phases of COVID-19. The dataset comprised deeply sampled blood TCRbeta repertoires from subjects exposed to, actively infected with, or recovered from COVID-19. Sample metadata almost always included a de-identified subject ID, COVID-19 status, age in years and sex. HLA class I and class II types, where available, came from metadata supplied by the sample provider rather than from assay-based typing. Samples were obtained from the ongoing ImmuneRACE study (first 160 participants) and from 1,254 subjects provided by 6 global collaborators. The repertoires were made available in a free public database intended to serve as a resource for research on the immune response to SARS-CoV-2. The prospective study material was composed of cDNA or gDNA derived from T cells, B-cell-depleted T cells, or PBMCs.

Each collaborating institution followed its own protocols to collect whole blood in K2EDTA tubes. For TCRbeta analysis, collaborators shipped samples in one of three forms: frozen whole blood, isolated PBMCs, or DNA extracted from either of those sample types. Counted from cysteine to phenylalanine, this CDR3 has 16 amino acids. Only the CDR3 DNA stays, 48 bases, in frame from base 1. Via the germline V gene (reference sequence), CDR1 is SEHNR and CDR2 FQNEAQ. The junction carries 16 bases between V and J, which are trimmed by 1 base and 7 bases respectively. TCRbeta CDR3 regions were amplified from genomic DNA by means of the immunoSEQ Assay, a bias-controlled multiplex PCR. The published analysis was carried out like this. Within the assay, amplification of reference gene primers was used to estimate how many nucleated cells each sample contained. To quantify the absolute abundance of each unique TCRbeta CDR3 rearrangement, sequence reads were collapsed and filtered. For each sample, productive Simpson clonality was calculated as the square root of Simpson's diversity index across productive rearrangements. This is the immuneACCESS table as TCRdb keeps it, with only in-frame sequences that have V and J called. A part of the clones is gone; compared with another copy, unresolved V genes explain less than half, and the rest is unexplained. Clonal size and the V and J genes are those of that table, whereas D and trimming came from the DNA. A total of 84,000 or so clones appear in this sample, more than 75% of them only once. The top ten constitute more than 1% of the sample.

Of note for this clone: What this receptor recognizes is not known. Base-call qualities are not available, and no considerably larger clone is one nucleotide away.

Overall study outcomes, separate from this receptor: The amount of clinical and demographic metadata varied by source and participant and was provided uncurated.

The chain couples TRBV7-9 to TRBJ1-4, with a weak D call of TRBD1 (6 bases match). The sample taken for sequencing was peripheral blood. The source is a woman of 80 years or more with acute or convalescent COVID-19. The nucleotide sequence is TGTGCCAGCAGCTTAGGTTCCGGGACAAGAGTTGAAAAACTGTTTTTT. The resulting protein is CASSLGSGTRVEKLFF.